Shown below are 14 T cell receptor beta chains from a single sample sequenced in a study of CD8+CD57+ T cells in acquired aplastic anemia. The template used for profiling TCR beta VDJ and CDR3 was genomic DNA. TCRdb re-called the reads through MiXCR, storing one row per CDR3 protein. Altogether roughly 86,000 distinct CDR3 sequences are present, roughly half being singletons, with the ten largest covering approximately 70%. Sample: sorted CD4+, CD8+, or CD8+CD57+ T cells (not recorded which) from PBMCs. The source is a human donor in good health, serving as a control.

This chain connects TRBV7-2 to TRBJ1-1; the D is unclear. The CDR3 extends over 13 amino acids. Germline V gives CDR1 SGHTA, CDR2 FQGNSA. V gave up 0 bases and J gave up 5 bases, with 7 bases separating them. The CDR3 sequence: CASSLAMATEAFF. The CDR3 DNA follows: TGTGCCAGCAGCTTAGCGATGGCGACTGAAGCTTTCTTT.

The table lists this clonotype with a few counts. The rearrangement uses TRBV12-5 and TRBJ2-2, with D unclear. The CDR3 extends over 12 amino acids. V was shortened by 3 bases and J by 7 bases, with 6 bases between the two germline ends. Germline CDR1 is LGHNT and CDR2 is FRNRAP. CDR3 region: CASGFPGGELFF. In DNA form, the CDR3 reads TGTGCTAGTGGTTTTCCCGGCGGGGAGCTGTTTTTT. Based on the CDR3 plus reference TRBV12-5 and TRBJ2-2, the full variable domain is DARVTQTPRHKVTEMGQEVTMRCQPILGHNTVFWYRQTMMQGLELLAYFRNRAPLDDSGMPKDRFSAEMPDATLATLKIQPSEPRDSAVYFCASGFPGGELFFGEGSRLTVL.

Many counts were recorded for this clonotype. The chain is built from TRBV5-4 and TRBJ2-7; D is undetermined. The CDR3 consists of 13 residues. Trimming removed 4 bases at V and 4 bases at J, with 12 bases between. CDR1 is SGHNT and CDR2 is YYREEE in the germline V gene (reference sequence). In DNA, the CDR3 is TGTGCCAGCAGCCCCTCAGCAGGATACGAGCAGTACTTC. It yields the protein CASSPSAGYEQYF.

The chain has TRBV29-1 and TRBJ2-1; D remains ambiguous. Germline V gene data show CDR1 as SQVTM and CDR2 as ANQGSEA. V was pared by 0 bases and J by 7 bases, with 13 bases between. This CDR3 comprises 14 residues. This CDR3 is CSVEDLLLENEQFF. The CDR3 nucleotides read TGCAGCGTTGAAGATCTTTTGTTGGAGAATGAGCAGTTCTTC.

This rearrangement joins TRBV15 to TRBJ2-5; 7 bases agree with TRBD1. The J segment lost 0 bases and the V segment lost 4 bases, leaving 5 bases of the junction unmatched. Germline V gives CDR1 LNHNV, CDR2 YYDKDF (reference sequence). The CDR3 length is 15 residues. As DNA, the CDR3 is TGTGCCACCAGCATAGGGGGCCGTGACCAAGAGACCCAGTACTTC. It specifies CATSIGGRDQETQYF.

The V call is TRBV9, the J call TRBJ2-2, with TRBD2 matching 12 bases. The junction had 5 bases not matched to a gene; V was cut back by 3 bases and J by 5 bases. CDR1 and CDR2 from the germline V gene are SGDLS and YYNGEE. The CDR3 loop spans 16 amino acids. Here the CDR3 reads CASSDTGTSGTGELFF. The DNA for the CDR3 is TGTGCCAGCAGCGACACCGGGACTAGCGGGACCGGGGAGCTGTTTTTT.

J is TRBJ2-7 and V is TRBV20-1; maybe TRBD1 (6 bases). CDR3 length: 15 residues. V was trimmed by 1 base and J by 4 bases, leaving 17 bases between them. Germline-derived CDR1 and CDR2 are DFQATT and SNEGSKA (reference sequence). CDR3 nucleotide sequence: TGCAGTGCTAGAGGTGTCGGACAGCAACTTTACGAGCAGTACTTC. It translates to CSARGVGQQLYEQYF.

This clonotype was detected ten times or more. This chain connects TRBV19 to TRBJ2-3; no definite D call. The CDR3 covers 14 residues. In germline, CDR1 is LNHDA, CDR2 SQIVND (reference sequence). Trimming removed 5 bases at V and 6 bases at J, with 15 bases between. The CDR3, as DNA: TGTGCCAGTAGTGGTCCGGTGGTCGGGGATACGCAGTATTTT. Its translation: CASSGPVVGDTQYF.

This clonotype occurred many times. This sequence joins TRBV10-1 and TRBJ2-2; D perhaps matches TRBD2 (6 bases). This CDR3 region has 14 residues. Germline lookup yields CDR1 WNHNN and CDR2 SYGVQD (reference sequence). Trimming cost V 7 bases and J 6 bases, with 15 bases left between them. CDR3 region: CASNRDSSAGELFF. The CDR3 DNA sequence: TGCGCCAGCAACCGGGACTCCTCTGCCGGGGAGCTGTTTTTT.

This clonotype was counted a few times. V gene TRBV15 combines with J gene TRBJ2-7; a weak D match, TRBD1 (6 bases). Germline V gene data show CDR1 as LNHNV and CDR2 as YYDKDF (reference sequence). V was pared by 6 bases and J by 7 bases, with 10 bases between. The CDR3 sequence is 11 residues long. CDR3 protein: CATSTGREQYF. CDR3 nucleotides: TGTGCCACCAGTACAGGGCGTGAGCAGTACTTC. Filled out from reference TRBV15 and TRBJ2-7, the complete variable domain reads DAMVIQNPRYQVTQFGKPVTLSCSQTLNHNVMYWYQQKSSQAPKLLFHYYDKDFNNEADTPDNFQSRRPNTSFCFLDIRSPGLGDTAMYLCATSTGREQYFGPGTRLTVT.

This rearrangement joins TRBV20-1 to TRBJ2-3, with D possibly being TRBD2 (6 bases). This CDR3 spans 16 amino acids. Germline V gives CDR1 DFQATT, CDR2 SNEGSKA (reference sequence). Trimming shortened V by 1 base and J by 7 bases, and 21 bases separated the two germline ends. CDR3 bases: TGCAGTGCTAGAGCCCGTGGGCGGGGACTCCCCTATACGCAGTATTTT. Its translation is CSARARGRGLPYTQYF.

This clonotype was picked up a small number of times. V is TRBV9 and J is TRBJ1-1; D uncertain. V shed 6 bases and J shed 1 base, with 19 bases lying between them. CDR1 SGDLS and CDR2 YYNGEE come from the germline V gene. The CDR3 is 16 amino acids. The CDR3 DNA is TGTGCCAGCAACGGAGGAGCGGCCGGACCGAACACTGAAGCTTTCTTT. Protein sequence: CASNGGAAGPNTEAFF.

This clonotype was found a few times. The V gene is TRBV6-1, the J gene TRBJ2-2; no clear D. V lost 8 bases and J lost 5, with 9 bases in between. The CDR3 covers 12 residues. The V gene's germline CDR1 is MNHNS and CDR2 SASEGT. CDR3 region: CASLYSTGELFF. CDR3 in DNA: TGTGCCAGCCTCTATTCGACCGGGGAGCTGTTTTTT.

This clonotype was detected once. This chain connects TRBV7-7 to TRBJ1-1, with 8 bases lining up with TRBD1. The CDR3 runs to 16 residues. The trim removed 5 bases at V and 0 bases at J, leaving 8 bases unmatched. The germline V gene has CDR1 SSHAT and CDR2 FNYEAQ (reference sequence). The CDR3 region is CASSRLTGGMNTEAFF. The CDR3 DNA is TGTGCCAGCAGCCGGTTAACAGGGGGGATGAACACTGAAGCTTTCTTT.